The 23 T cell receptor beta chains presented below share a single source sample, sequenced in a study of cytomegalovirus exposure and HLA in healthy donors. Libraries were prepared by immunoSEQ multiplex PCR; TCRdb keeps only in-frame clonotypes and omits some of them. The sample consists of about 160,000 clones, about 90% of them appearing once. Specimen: PBMCs. The source of these receptors is a man younger than 35 in good health and CMV-seropositive.

This rearrangement joins TRBV5-8 to TRBJ1-5; D is unclear. Trimming took off 4 bases at V and 4 bases at J, with 9 bases between the two ends. Germline V gene sequence: CDR1 SGHTS, CDR2 YDEGEE. The CDR3 is 13 amino acids. The CDR3 sequence is CASSVRRNQPQHF. DNA of the CDR3: TGTGCCAGCAGCGTCCGGAGGAATCAGCCCCAGCATTTT.

V and J are TRBV28 and TRBJ2-3; TRBD1 matches at 7 bases. CDR3 length: 18 amino acids. The V gene's germline CDR1 is MDHEN and CDR2 SYDVKM. V dropped 6 bases and J dropped 0; count of bases not matched to a gene: 15. Here the CDR3 reads CASRSGVGGSLSTDTQYF. The CDR3 bases are TGTGCCAGCAGGTCGGGTGTAGGGGGCTCACTTAGCACAGATACGCAGTATTTT.

The chain combines TRBV11-3 with TRBJ2-3; D gene ambiguous. CDR3 size: 15 residues. Germline V gives CDR1 SGHNT, CDR2 YENEEA. V was trimmed by 4 bases and J by 2 bases, leaving 13 bases between them. The CDR3 loop is CASSWAPSTTDTQYF. CDR3 nucleotide sequence: TGTGCCAGCAGCTGGGCACCTTCTACCACAGATACGCAGTATTTT.

This CDR3 is CASSWALAGSTDTQYF. CDR3 DNA: TGTGCCAGCAGTTGGGCGCTAGCGGGTAGCACAGATACGCAGTATTTT. The chain has TRBV27 and TRBJ2-3, with TRBD2 identical over 8 bases. V lost 4 bases and J lost 0; bases outside the gene matches: 6. Germline CDR1 reads MNHEY; CDR2 reads SMNVEV (reference sequence). This CDR3 region has 16 residues.

The V call is TRBV27, the J call TRBJ2-5; 8 nucleotides agree with TRBD1. Germline V gives CDR1 MNHEY, CDR2 SMNVEV (reference sequence). The CDR3 contains 15 residues. Losses at the gene ends were 3 bases for V and 6 bases for J; bases not matched to a gene: 9. The CDR3 bases are TGTGCCAGCAGTTTCAGCGGACAGGGTGGGAAGACCCAGTACTTC. It yields the protein CASSFSGQGGKTQYF.

J is TRBJ1-2 and V is TRBV28; TRBD1 matches 9 bases. Trimming cost V 4 bases and J 5 bases; bases outside gene matches: 8. CDR3 length: 15 residues. Germline V lookup: CDR1 MDHEN, CDR2 SYDVKM. CDR3 DNA: TGTGCCAGCAGTTCGGACCCGGGACAGGGTTATGGCTACACCTTC. This codes for CASSSDPGQGYGYTF.

The chain is built from TRBV11-3 and TRBJ2-3; D is unclear. V was pared by 0 bases and J by 7 bases, with 8 bases between. Germline-derived CDR1 and CDR2 are SGHNT and YENEEA. The CDR3 spans 13 residues. This CDR3 reads CASSLDSANTQYF. CDR3 coding DNA: TGTGCCAGCAGCTTAGATTCAGCGAATACGCAGTATTTT.

DNA for the CDR3: TGTGCCAGCTCACCCCTAAGGACTAGCTACCCCTACGAGCAGTACTTC. It encodes CASSPLRTSYPYEQYF. The V and J genes are TRBV18 and TRBJ2-7; 8 bases map to TRBD2. Trimming at V came to 3 bases and at J to 2 bases, leaving 9 bases not matched to a gene. The CDR3 consists of 16 residues. Germline assignment: CDR1 KGHSH and CDR2 LQKENI. Looking up the rest from reference TRBV18 and TRBJ2-7 gives the full variable domain: NAGVMQNPRHLVRRRGQEARLRCSPMKGHSHVYWYRQLPEEGLKFMVYLQKENIIDESGMPKERFSAEFPKEGPSILRIQQVVRGDSAAYFCASSPLRTSYPYEQYFGPGTRLTVT.

The genes are TRBV4-1 and TRBJ2-3, with 8 nucleotides matching TRBD2. Germline CDR1 is MGHRA and CDR2 is YSYEKL. The CDR3 contains 16 residues. The V gene end was trimmed by 1 base and the J gene end by 3 bases; junction bases not matched to a gene: 6. CDR3 loop: CASSQGEAGETDTQYF. The CDR3 DNA sequence: TGCGCCAGCAGCCAAGGAGAAGCGGGAGAGACAGATACGCAGTATTTT.

This rearrangement joins TRBV9 to TRBJ1-2; possible D gene TRBD1, 6 bases. From germline, CDR1 is SGDLS and CDR2 YYNGEE. The CDR3 extends over 13 amino acids. Trimming removed 1 base from V and 8 bases from J, with 12 bases in between. This CDR3 is CASSVSGADGYTF. CDR3 coding DNA: TGTGCCAGCAGCGTATCAGGGGCCGACGGCTACACCTTC.

V gene TRBV18 combines with J gene TRBJ1-4; D call uncertain. The CDR3 is made up of 16 amino acids. CDR1 is KGHSH and CDR2 is LQKENI in the germline V gene. Trimming cost V 2 bases and J 6 bases, with 16 bases left between them. CDR3 region: CASSPTRAGVDEKLFF. CDR3 nucleotides: TGTGCCAGCTCACCAACGAGGGCCGGGGTGGATGAAAAACTGTTTTTT.

The chain is built from TRBV5-1 and TRBJ1-4; TRBD1 agrees at 7 bases. V was pared by 3 bases and J by 8 bases, with 7 bases of the junction left unmatched. Germline-derived CDR1 and CDR2 are SGHRS and YFSETQ. The CDR3 spans 14 residues. The CDR3 sequence: CASSSTGKDEKLFF. The CDR3 nucleotides read TGCGCCAGCAGCTCGACAGGGAAGGACGAAAAACTGTTTTTT.

The chain combines TRBV28 with TRBJ2-7; unclear D gene. V was trimmed by 9 bases and J by 1 base, leaving 10 bases between them. The CDR3 runs 12 residues. The germline V gene has CDR1 MDHEN and CDR2 SYDVKM. The CDR3 sequence is CASAADSYEQYF. The CDR3 coding sequence is TGTGCCAGTGCCGCAGATTCCTACGAGCAGTACTTC.

This chain links TRBV5-4 with TRBJ2-1; 7 positions match TRBD1. V lost 1 base, J lost 6 bases, and 1 base stayed unmatched. This CDR3 has 13 amino acids. Germline V gene sequence: CDR1 SGHNT, CDR2 YYREEE (reference sequence). CDR3 sequence: CASSLPGGNEQFF. The DNA for the CDR3 is TGTGCCAGCAGCTTGCCAGGGGGCAATGAGCAGTTCTTC.

V gene TRBV4-1 combines with J gene TRBJ1-5, with D possibly TRBD1 on 5 matching bases. Germline assignment: CDR1 MGHRA and CDR2 YSYEKL. The CDR3 extends over 14 amino acids. V was pared by 1 base and J by 4 bases, with 8 bases between. CDR3 protein: CASSQAGGNQPQHF. The CDR3 DNA reads as TGCGCCAGCAGCCAAGCGGGGGGGAATCAGCCCCAGCATTTT.

This clone was observed a few times. V gene TRBV4-1 combines with J gene TRBJ2-7; D remains ambiguous. The CDR3 length is 14 residues. Germline CDR1 is MGHRA and CDR2 is YSYEKL. V was cut by 1 base and J by 1 base, with 8 bases left in between. The CDR3 loop reads CASSQGHSSYEQYF. In DNA form, the CDR3 reads TGCGCCAGCAGCCAAGGACACTCGTCCTACGAGCAGTACTTC.

The CDR3 sequence: CASSLERLFSYEQYF. The CDR3 DNA is TGTGCCAGCAGCTTAGAGAGGCTATTTTCCTACGAGCAGTACTTC. The V and J genes are TRBV7-2 and TRBJ2-7, with D unresolved. CDR3 size: 15 residues. Trimming took off 1 base at V and 1 base at J, with 11 bases between the two ends. Germline V gene sequence: CDR1 SGHTA, CDR2 FQGNSA.

This chain links TRBV7-9 with TRBJ2-5; TRBD1 aligns across 9 bases. The CDR3 has 15 amino acids. Germline CDR1 SEHNR, CDR2 FQNEAQ (reference sequence). V shed 5 bases and J 5 bases; nucleotides not matched to a gene: 9. The CDR3 DNA reads as TGTGCCAGCAGCCGGGGGGACAGGGAGCGGGAGACCCAGTACTTC. As protein: CASSRGDRERETQYF.

This chain joins TRBV30 and TRBJ2-3, with 9 bases aligning to TRBD2. CDR3 length equals 18 residues. Per the germline V gene, CDR1 is GTSNPN and CDR2 is SVGIG (reference sequence). V lost 2 bases and J lost 4; bases outside the gene matches: 16. The DNA of the CDR3 is TGTGCCTGGAGTATTGGGTTTAATGGCGGGAGGGCCGCAGATACGCAGTATTTT. Its translation: CAWSIGFNGGRAADTQYF. The complete variable domain, with remaining parts taken from reference TRBV30 and TRBJ2-3, reads SQTIHQWPATLVQPVGSPLSLECTVEGTSNPNLYWYRQAAGRGLQLLFYSVGIGQISSEVPQNLSASRPQDRQFILSSKKLLLSDSGFYLCAWSIGFNGGRAADTQYFGPGTRLTVL.

V usage is TRBV11-2 and J usage is TRBJ2-7, with D tentatively TRBD1 (6 bases). CDR1 SGHAT and CDR2 FQNNGV come from the germline V gene. V lost 2 bases to trimming and J lost 4 bases, with 12 bases between them. CDR3 size: 14 residues. CDR3 protein: CASSLFRDKYEQYF. In DNA, the CDR3 is TGTGCCAGCAGCTTATTCCGGGACAAATACGAGCAGTACTTC.

The chain is built from TRBV28 and TRBJ1-4; D uncertain. The CDR3 length is 15 residues. V lost 7 bases and J lost 0, with 12 bases in between. CDR1 is MDHEN, CDR2 SYDVKM, per germline. The CDR3 protein is CASNPSGATNEKLFF. In nucleotides, the CDR3 is TGTGCCAGCAATCCTTCAGGTGCAACTAATGAAAAACTGTTTTTT.

The V call is TRBV7-9, the J call TRBJ2-7, with D perhaps matching TRBD2 (6 bases). Germline V CDR1 and CDR2: SEHNR, FQNEAQ (reference sequence). The CDR3 sequence is 12 residues long. Trimming stripped 4 bases from V and 5 bases from J, with 9 bases between. The CDR3 nucleotides read TGTGCCAGCAGCTCCACGGGGGACGAGCAGTACTTC. This encodes CASSSTGDEQYF.

V is TRBV14 and J is TRBJ2-5; a possible D gene is TRBD2 (6 bases). This CDR3 has 17 residues. Germline assignment: CDR1 SGHDN and CDR2 FVKESK. The V and J ends lost 1 base and 2 bases respectively, with 17 bases between them. The CDR3 sequence: CASSQGMGRERQETQYF. CDR3 nucleotide sequence: TGTGCCAGCAGCCAAGGTATGGGTCGGGAGCGGCAAGAGACCCAGTACTTC.